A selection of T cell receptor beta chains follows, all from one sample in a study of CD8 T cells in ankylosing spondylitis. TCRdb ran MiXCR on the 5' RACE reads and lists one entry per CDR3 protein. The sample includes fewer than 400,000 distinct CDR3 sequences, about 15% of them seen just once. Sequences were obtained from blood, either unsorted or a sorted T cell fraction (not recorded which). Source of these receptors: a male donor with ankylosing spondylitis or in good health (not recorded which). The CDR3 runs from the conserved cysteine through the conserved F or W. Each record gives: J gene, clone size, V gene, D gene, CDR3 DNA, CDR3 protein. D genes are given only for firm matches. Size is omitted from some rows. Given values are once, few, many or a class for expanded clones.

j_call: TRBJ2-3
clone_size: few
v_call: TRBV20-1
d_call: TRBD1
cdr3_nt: TGCAGTGCTCTCGGGACAGGGACAGATACGCAGTATTTT
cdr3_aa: CSALGTGTDTQYF

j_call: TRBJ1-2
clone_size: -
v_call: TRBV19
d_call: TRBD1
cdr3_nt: TGTGCCAGTAGTACCTCCCAGGGGGCGCGGGGCTACACCTTC
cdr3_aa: CASSTSQGARGYTF

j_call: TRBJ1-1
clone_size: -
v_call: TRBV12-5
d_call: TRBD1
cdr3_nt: TGTGCTAGTGGTTCCCCTACAGGGGCTGAAAGAACTGAAGCTTTCTTT
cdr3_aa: CASGSPTGAERTEAFF

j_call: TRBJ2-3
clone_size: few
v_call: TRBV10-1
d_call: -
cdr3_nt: TGCGCCAGCAGTGAAGCAGCGGAGACCACAGATACGCAGTATTTT
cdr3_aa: CASSEAAETTDTQYF

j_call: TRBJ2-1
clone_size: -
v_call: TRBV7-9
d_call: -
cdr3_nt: TGTGCCAGCAGCCCCCTTTTATGGAACACAGTTCAGTTCTTC
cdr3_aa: CASSPLLWNTVQFF

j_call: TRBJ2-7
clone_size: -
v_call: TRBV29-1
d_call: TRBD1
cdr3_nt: TGCAGCGTTTTTGACAGGGCCTACGAGCAGTACTTC
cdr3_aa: CSVFDRAYEQYF

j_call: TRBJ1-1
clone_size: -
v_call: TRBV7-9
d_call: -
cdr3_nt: TGTGCCAGCAGCTTAGGGCACCCGAGTAGTGAAGCTTTCTTT
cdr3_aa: CASSLGHPSSEAFF

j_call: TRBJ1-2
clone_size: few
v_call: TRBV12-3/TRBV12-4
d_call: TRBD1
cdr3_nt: TGTGCCAGCAGTTACCCCGGGACAGAGCACTATGGCTACACCTTC
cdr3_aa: CASSYPGTEHYGYTF

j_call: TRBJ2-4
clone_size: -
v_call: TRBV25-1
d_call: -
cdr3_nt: TGTGCCAGCAGTGAATCGGGCGGGGTAGCCAAAAACATTCAGTACTTC
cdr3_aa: CASSESGGVAKNIQYF

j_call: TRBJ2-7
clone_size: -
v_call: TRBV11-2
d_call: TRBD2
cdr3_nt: TGTGCCAGCAGCTTAGTGGGTGGTAGCGGGGGAACCTACGAGCAGTACTTC
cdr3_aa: CASSLVGGSGGTYEQYF

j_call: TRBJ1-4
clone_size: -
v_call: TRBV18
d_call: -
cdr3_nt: TGTGCCAGCTCACCACAGGAGGGTTTTAATGAAAAACTGTTTTTT
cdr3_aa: CASSPQEGFNEKLFF

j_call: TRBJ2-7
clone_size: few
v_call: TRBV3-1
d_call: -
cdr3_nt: TGTGCCAGCAGCCACTCGTCTTCAGGGCCTTCAAAGCTGTACTTC
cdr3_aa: CASSHSSSGPSKLYF

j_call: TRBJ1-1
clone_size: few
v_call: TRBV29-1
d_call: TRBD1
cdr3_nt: TGCAGCGTTGATCGAGACAGGGCGGGTGAAGCTTTCTTT
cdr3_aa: CSVDRDRAGEAFF

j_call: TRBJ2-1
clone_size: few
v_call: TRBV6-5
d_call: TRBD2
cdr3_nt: TGTGCCAGCAGTTACTCTCCTAGCGGGGGGCAGAATGAGCAGTTCTTC
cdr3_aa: CASSYSPSGGQNEQFF

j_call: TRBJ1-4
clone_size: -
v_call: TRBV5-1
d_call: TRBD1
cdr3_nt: TGCGCCAGCAGCCCCCCCGGGACAGGGGTGGGAAAACTGTTTTTT
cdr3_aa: CASSPPGTGVGKLFF

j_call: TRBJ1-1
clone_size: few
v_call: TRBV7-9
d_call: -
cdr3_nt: TGTGCCAGCATCAGGTACACTGAAGCTTTCTTT
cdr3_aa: CASIRYTEAFF

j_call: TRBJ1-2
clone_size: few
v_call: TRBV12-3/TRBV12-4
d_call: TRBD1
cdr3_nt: TGTGCCAGCAGTTTCTACAGGGGGCGCGGGGGCTACACCTTC
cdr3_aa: CASSFYRGRGGYTF

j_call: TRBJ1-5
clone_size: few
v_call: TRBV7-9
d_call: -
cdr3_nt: TGTGCCAGCAGCTTCGGACTGGATCAGCCCCAGCATTTT
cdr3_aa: CASSFGLDQPQHF

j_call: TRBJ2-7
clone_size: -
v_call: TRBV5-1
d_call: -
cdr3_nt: TGCGCCAGCAGCTTGGTTGTGACGGACTCCTACGAGCAGTACTTC
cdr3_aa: CASSLVVTDSYEQYF

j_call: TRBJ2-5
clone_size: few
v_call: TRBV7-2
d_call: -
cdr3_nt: TGTGCCAGCAGCTTAGCCCCAGGGCCTAGCTCTGGATTC
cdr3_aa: CASSLAPGPSSGF

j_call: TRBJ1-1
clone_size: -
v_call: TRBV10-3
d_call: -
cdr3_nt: TGTGCCACACGAGAGAAGGGTTTGAACACTGAAGCTTTCTTT
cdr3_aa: CATREKGLNTEAFF

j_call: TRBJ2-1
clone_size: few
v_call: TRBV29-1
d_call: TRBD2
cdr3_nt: TGCAGCGTCTCGTGGGGGGGGGATTTGGGGTTCTTC
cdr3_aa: CSVSWGGDLGFF

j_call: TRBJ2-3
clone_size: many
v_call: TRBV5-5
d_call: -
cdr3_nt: TGTGCCAGCAGACCACGGCCCCTAGGGACAGATACGCAGTATTTT
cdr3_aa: CASRPRPLGTDTQYF

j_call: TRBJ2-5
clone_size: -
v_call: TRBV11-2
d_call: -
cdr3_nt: TGTGCCAGCAGCTTATCTAGGGTTGAGCAGTACTTC
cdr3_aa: CASSLSRVEQYF

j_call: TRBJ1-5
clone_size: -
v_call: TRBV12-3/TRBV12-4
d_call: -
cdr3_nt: TGTGCCAGCAGTCCCGGTTTGTACCTTTATAGCAATCAGCCCCAGCATTTT
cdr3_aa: CASSPGLYLYSNQPQHF

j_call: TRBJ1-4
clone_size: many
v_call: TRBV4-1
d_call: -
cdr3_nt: TGCGCCAGCAGCCAAGGAGAAAAACTGTTTTTT
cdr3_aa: CASSQGEKLFF

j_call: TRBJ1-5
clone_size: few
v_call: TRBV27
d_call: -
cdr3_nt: TGTGCCAGCAGTCCCCAGGGGTTGAGCAATCAGCCCCAGCATTTT
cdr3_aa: CASSPQGLSNQPQHF

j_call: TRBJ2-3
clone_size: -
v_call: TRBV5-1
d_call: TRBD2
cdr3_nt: TGCGCCAGCAGCCCCCTAGCGGGGGAGGATACGCAGTATTTT
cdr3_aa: CASSPLAGEDTQYF

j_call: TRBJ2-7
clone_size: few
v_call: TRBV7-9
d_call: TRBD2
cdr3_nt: TGTGCCAGCAGCTTAGCGGTAGCGGGCGGGGACGAGCAGTACTTC
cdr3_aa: CASSLAVAGGDEQYF

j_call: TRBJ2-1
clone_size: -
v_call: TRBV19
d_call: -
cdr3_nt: TGTGCCAGTATCGCAGGTAGAGGGTGGAACAATGAGCAGTTCTTC
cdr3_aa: CASIAGRGWNNEQFF

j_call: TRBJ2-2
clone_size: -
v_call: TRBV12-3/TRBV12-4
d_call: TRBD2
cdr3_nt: TGTGCCAGCAGTAGGACTAGCGGGGGGTCCAACACCGGGGAGCTGTTTTTT
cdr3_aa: CASSRTSGGSNTGELFF

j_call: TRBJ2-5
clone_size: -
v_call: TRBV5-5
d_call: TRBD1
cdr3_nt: TGTGCCAGCAGTACCGGGCCGGGACAGGAGACCCAGTACTTC
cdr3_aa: CASSTGPGQETQYF

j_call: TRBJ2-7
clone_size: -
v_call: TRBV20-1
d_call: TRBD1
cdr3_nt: TGCAGTGCTAGCGGACAGGGGGCGGGAGAGCAGTACTTC
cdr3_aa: CSASGQGAGEQYF

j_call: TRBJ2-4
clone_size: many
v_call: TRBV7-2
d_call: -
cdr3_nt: TGTGCCAGCAGCTTGCAGAAATTAGCCAAAAACATTCAGTACTTC
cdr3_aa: CASSLQKLAKNIQYF

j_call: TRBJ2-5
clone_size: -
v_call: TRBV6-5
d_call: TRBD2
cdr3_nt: TGTGCCAGCAGTTTGCCGGGACTAGCGGAAGAGACCCAGTACTTC
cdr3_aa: CASSLPGLAEETQYF

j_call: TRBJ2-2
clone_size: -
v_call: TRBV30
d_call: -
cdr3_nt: TGTGCCTGGAGTGTTAGGGGGGAGCTGTTTTTT
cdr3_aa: CAWSVRGELFF

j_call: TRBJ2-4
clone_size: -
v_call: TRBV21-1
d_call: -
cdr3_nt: TGTGCCAGCAGCAGTTCTAGCGGGAGGCCCCGGGAAAACATTCAGTACTTC
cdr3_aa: CASSSSSGRPRENIQYF

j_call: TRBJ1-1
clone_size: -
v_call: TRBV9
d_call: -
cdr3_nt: TGTGCCAGCAGCGTAGGGTGGGGACGGGCCACTGAAGCTTTCTTT
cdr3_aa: CASSVGWGRATEAFF

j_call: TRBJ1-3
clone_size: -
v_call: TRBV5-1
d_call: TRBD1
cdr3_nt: TGCGCCAGCAGCCGGACAGGGGAAGGAAACACCATATATTTT
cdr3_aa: CASSRTGEGNTIYF

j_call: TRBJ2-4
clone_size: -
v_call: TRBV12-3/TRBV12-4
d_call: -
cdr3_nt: TGTGCCAGCAGCGTGGTAGTTGTCGGCATTCAGTACTTC
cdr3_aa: CASSVVVVGIQYF